One sample yielded the 26 T cell receptor beta chains listed below, sequenced in a study of T-cell reconstitution after alpha-beta-depleted transplantation in children. Unique molecular identifiers were incorporated when the TCRbeta library was constructed. TCRdb passed the PCR reads through MiXCR, listing each CDR3 protein once. This table holds some 340,000 distinct CDR3 sequences, 10% found once. This specimen was PBMCs from the stem cell graft donor, taken from the stem cell graft. These receptors were taken from a human donor who donated a stem cell graft to a child with acute lymphoblastic leukemia.

The chain employs TRBV10-3 and TRBJ2-2; 8 bases map to TRBD1. The germline V gene encodes CDR1 ENHRY and CDR2 SYGVKD. V lost 6 bases to trimming and J lost 0 bases; unmatched junction nucleotides: 9. The CDR3 length is 17 residues. In DNA form, the CDR3 reads TGTGCCATCAGGATCCCACCGACAGGGGCGAACACCGGGGAGCTGTTTTTT. It translates to CAIRIPPTGANTGELFF.

This clonotype appeared a few times. V is TRBV7-2 and J is TRBJ1-5, with D unclear. Looked up from germline, CDR1 is SGHTA and CDR2 is FQGNSA. This CDR3 comprises 15 residues. The germline V and J ends were trimmed by 5 bases and 0 bases, with 11 bases remaining between them. CDR3 sequence (DNA): TGTGCCAGCAGCAACGACGGACGTAGCAATCAGCCCCAGCATTTT. Translation gives CASSNDGRSNQPQHF. The variable domain in full, completed from reference TRBV7-2 and TRBJ1-5, reads GAGVSQSPSNKVTEKGKDVELRCDPISGHTALYWYRQSLGQGLEFLIYFQGNSAPDKSGLPSDRFSAERTGGSVSTLTIQRTQQEDSAVYLCASSNDGRSNQPQHFGDGTRLSIL.

The table lists this clonotype with a few counts. The chain is built from TRBV7-2 and TRBJ2-3; TRBD2 matches at 10 bases. The ends lost 3 bases at V and 4 bases at J; junction bases unmatched: 10. This CDR3 contains 17 residues. Germline CDR1 SGHTA, CDR2 FQGNSA. The CDR3 sequence: CASSFSSSGSWADTQYF. For the CDR3, the DNA is TGTGCCAGCAGCTTTTCCTCTAGCGGGAGTTGGGCAGATACGCAGTATTTT.

This clonotype occurred many times. Written as DNA, the CDR3 is TGCGCCAGCAGCTTGGGACTAGGGGACTACGAGCAGTACTTC. It encodes CASSLGLGDYEQYF. The chain combines TRBV5-1 with TRBJ2-7; tentative D call: TRBD2 (6 bases). V was clipped by 0 bases and J by 3 bases, with 10 bases between them. Germline assignment: CDR1 SGHRS and CDR2 YFSETQ. This CDR3 has 14 residues. The variable domain in full, with the rest retrieved from reference TRBV5-1 and TRBJ2-7, is KAGVTQTPRYLIKTRGQQVTLSCSPISGHRSVSWYQQTPGQGLQFLFEYFSETQRNKGNFPGRFSGRQFSNSRSEMNVSTLELGDSALYLCASSLGLGDYEQYFGPGTRLTVT.

This chain joins TRBV5-1 and TRBJ2-1; D uncertain. Germline values: CDR1 SGHRS, CDR2 YFSETQ. The CDR3 runs 15 residues. Trimming removed 4 bases from V and 2 bases from J, with 13 bases in between. The CDR3 nucleotides read TGCGCCAGCAGCCCCGGCGCTTCCCCCTACAATGAGCAGTTCTTC. This gives the protein CASSPGASPYNEQFF.

This clonotype was seen repeatedly, ten times or more. This sequence joins TRBV3-1 and TRBJ2-7; 9 bases line up with TRBD1. This CDR3 contains 15 residues. In germline, CDR1 is LGHDT, CDR2 YNNKEL (reference sequence). The J segment lost 6 bases and the V segment lost 1 base, leaving 7 bases of the junction unmatched. The CDR3 loop is CASSQGPTGGSEQYF. The CDR3 nucleotides read TGTGCCAGCAGCCAAGGACCGACAGGGGGGAGCGAGCAGTACTTC.

This clonotype came up a few times. V and J are TRBV27 and TRBJ2-7; 14 bases are a match to TRBD2. Germline-derived CDR1 and CDR2 are MNHEY and SMNVEV (reference sequence). V trimming: 6 bases; J trimming: 6 bases; junction bases outside the gene matches: 4. This CDR3 spans 14 amino acids. The CDR3 protein is CASRGLAGVPEQYF. CDR3 DNA: TGTGCCAGCAGGGGACTAGCGGGAGTACCCGAGCAGTACTTC.

Ten or more counts support this clonotype. The V call is TRBV5-1, the J call TRBJ2-7, with D tentatively TRBD1 (6 bases). V shed 4 bases and J shed 2 bases, with 13 bases lying between them. Germline V gene data show CDR1 as SGHRS and CDR2 as YFSETQ. The CDR3 runs to 14 residues. The DNA for the CDR3 is TGCGCCAGCAGCATAGACAGGCAAACCTACGAGCAGTACTTC. Residues: CASSIDRQTYEQYF. Combining the CDR3 with reference TRBV5-1 and TRBJ2-7 gives the whole variable domain KAGVTQTPRYLIKTRGQQVTLSCSPISGHRSVSWYQQTPGQGLQFLFEYFSETQRNKGNFPGRFSGRQFSNSRSEMNVSTLELGDSALYLCASSIDRQTYEQYFGPGTRLTVT.

This sequence joins TRBV7-9 and TRBJ2-1; D may be TRBD1 (5 bases). CDR1 and CDR2 (germline): SEHNR, FQNEAQ (reference sequence). The CDR3 has 16 residues. The V and J ends lost 1 base and 6 bases respectively, with 16 bases between them. Here the CDR3 reads CASSLVRPLQGNEQFF. The CDR3 nucleotides read TGTGCCAGCAGCTTAGTTCGGCCCCTTCAGGGCAATGAGCAGTTCTTC.

This clonotype appeared many times. The rearrangement joins TRBV29-1 to TRBJ2-3; D gene uncertain. The length of the CDR3 is 14 residues. Trimming took off 7 bases at V and 2 bases at J, with 16 bases between the two ends. Germline V lookup: CDR1 SQVTM, CDR2 ANQGSEA. CDR3 amino acids: CSAEDFGNTDTQYF. The DNA of the CDR3 is TGCAGCGCCGAAGACTTTGGTAACACAGATACGCAGTATTTT.

Worth noting for this clonotype: At one boundary the junction diverges from the germline segment, which might be a read error. The chain employs TRBV9 and TRBJ2-5, with D maybe TRBD2 (6 bases). The CDR3 consists of 18 residues. The germline CDR1 and CDR2 sequences are SGDLS and YYNGEE. The CDR3 spells CASTVSASGSGKQETQYF. CDR3 in DNA: TGTGCCAGCACCGTATCGGCCTCCGGTAGCGGCAAGCAGGAGACCCAGTACTTC.

The genes are TRBV7-9 and TRBJ2-1, with 10 bases lining up with TRBD2. This CDR3 is 17 amino acids long. Per germline, CDR1 SEHNR and CDR2 FQNEAQ (reference sequence). Trimming removed 4 bases from V and 6 bases from J; junction bases left unmatched: 12. CDR3 loop: CASSYPKKGLAVNEQFF. The DNA of the CDR3 is TGTGCCAGCAGCTACCCAAAAAAAGGACTAGCGGTCAATGAGCAGTTCTTC.

V usage is TRBV7-2 and J usage is TRBJ2-7, with D possibly TRBD2 on 6 matching bases. This CDR3 has 13 residues. Trimming removed 6 bases from V and 3 bases from J, with 12 bases in between. The germline V gene has CDR1 SGHTA and CDR2 FQGNSA. CDR3 sequence reads: CASSLRDFYEQYF. CDR3 coding DNA: TGTGCCAGCAGTTTACGGGACTTCTACGAGCAGTACTTC.

This clonotype was seen ten or more times. The chain couples TRBV28 to TRBJ2-5; 10 positions match TRBD2. Germline values: CDR1 MDHEN, CDR2 SYDVKM. The junction had 7 bases not matched to a gene; V was cut back by 5 bases and J by 1 base. The CDR3 is 16 amino acids. Here the CDR3 DNA reads TGTGCCAGCAGTCTGGATCTAGCGGGAGCCCAAGAGACCCAGTACTTC. Translating it yields CASSLDLAGAQETQYF.

This clonotype was seen at least ten times. The J gene is TRBJ1-1, the V gene TRBV9, with 7 bases fitting TRBD1. The germline V gene has CDR1 SGDLS and CDR2 YYNGEE. This CDR3 has 13 residues. V trimming: 4 bases; J trimming: 5 bases; junction bases outside the gene matches: 5. The CDR3 DNA is TGTGCCAGCAGCTTTCAGGGGGATACTGAAGCTTTCTTT. The encoded protein is CASSFQGDTEAFF.

This chain connects TRBV4-2 to TRBJ1-1, with D hard to call. V was pared by 0 bases and J by 3 bases, with 11 bases between. The germline CDR1 and CDR2 sequences are LGHNA and YNFKEQ. This CDR3 is 15 amino acids long. This CDR3 is CASSQDLMGYTEAFF. For the CDR3, the DNA is TGTGCCAGCAGCCAAGACTTGATGGGCTACACTGAAGCTTTCTTT.

This clonotype showed up many times. The chain links TRBV11-2 to TRBJ2-2; D may be TRBD2 (5 bases). The CDR3 consists of 15 residues. V gave up 1 base and J gave up 4 bases, with 10 bases separating them. The germline gives CDR1 SGHAT, CDR2 FQNNGV. The CDR3 sequence is CASSLGGRGTGELFF. The CDR3 DNA follows: TGTGCCAGCAGCTTAGGTGGGAGAGGCACCGGGGAGCTGTTTTTT. Using reference TRBV11-2 and TRBJ2-2 for the parts outside the CDR3, the full variable domain is EAGVAQSPRYKIIEKRQSVAFWCNPISGHATLYWYQQILGQGPKLLIQFQNNGVVDDSQLPKDRFSAERLKGVDSTLKIQPAKLEDSAVYLCASSLGGRGTGELFFGEGSRLTVL.

This clonotype showed up many times. The chain combines TRBV5-5 with TRBJ2-7; the match to TRBD2 covers 12 bases. The CDR3 runs 15 residues. V lost 3 bases and J lost 3; bases outside the gene matches: 4. CDR1 and CDR2 from the germline V gene are SGHKS and YYEKEE (reference sequence). The CDR3 coding sequence is TGTGCCAGCAGCTCCGGGACTAGCGGGTTCTACGAGCAGTACTTC. Its translation: CASSSGTSGFYEQYF.

Points on this clonotype: This may stem from a read error, because a much larger clone lies one nucleotide away. The chain couples TRBV28 to TRBJ2-1, with 9 positions matching TRBD2. This CDR3 has 16 residues. The V segment lost 2 bases and the J segment 6 bases; nucleotides outside the gene matches: 8. Looked up from germline, CDR1 is MDHEN and CDR2 is SYDVKM. The CDR3 DNA sequence: TGTGCCAGCAGTTTAATTGTAGCGGGAGCGGGCAATGAGCAGTTCTTC. Its translation: CASSLIVAGAGNEQFF.

This chain uses TRBV6-2 or TRBV6-3 with TRBJ2-1; weak D call: TRBD1 (6 bases). Germline V gives CDR1 MNHEY, CDR2 SVGEGT. This CDR3 has 17 amino acids. V was clipped by 2 bases and J by 8 bases, with 22 bases between them. The CDR3 reads CASSYAIRGPSTHEQFF. The CDR3 bases are TGTGCCAGCAGTTACGCTATCAGGGGTCCTAGCACCCATGAGCAGTTCTTC.

In its sample, this clonotype was seen a few times. The CDR3 sequence: CASSPFNYNEQFF. The CDR3 DNA sequence: TGTGCCAGCAGCCCTTTTAACTACAATGAGCAGTTCTTC. The chain uses TRBV6-1 and TRBJ2-1; D ambiguous. This CDR3 is 13 amino acids long. The germline V and J ends were trimmed by 6 bases and 3 bases, with 9 bases remaining between them. Per germline, CDR1 MNHNS and CDR2 SASEGT.

The CDR3 reads CSASRGGGTDTQYF. CDR3 DNA sequence: TGCAGTGCTAGCCGGGGCGGGGGCACAGATACGCAGTATTTT. The chain couples TRBV20-1 to TRBJ2-3, with D perhaps TRBD2 (6 bases). The CDR3 extends over 14 amino acids. Between the trimmed V and J ends, which lost 3 bases and 1 base, there was a span of 11 bases. Germline V gene lookup returns CDR1 DFQATT and CDR2 SNEGSKA (reference sequence).

The V call is TRBV2, the J call TRBJ1-5; weak D call: TRBD1 (6 bases). Trimming shortened V by 7 bases and J by 3 bases, and 13 bases separated the two germline ends. CDR1 is SNHLY and CDR2 is FYNNEI in the germline V gene. The CDR3 has 14 residues. CDR3 DNA sequence: TGTGCCAGCACTCTCGGACAGACCAATCAGCCCCAGCATTTT. Its translation: CASTLGQTNQPQHF.

The gene calls are TRBV5-1 and TRBJ2-2; TRBD2 matches at 14 bases. After removal of 4 bases from V and 4 bases from J, the junction contained 15 bases not matched to a gene. The CDR3 totals 20 residues. Germline assignment: CDR1 SGHRS and CDR2 YFSETQ. The chain's CDR3 is CASSPSPGTSGSRGTGELFF. The CDR3, as DNA: TGCGCCAGCAGCCCTTCGCCCGGGACTAGCGGGAGTCGCGGCACCGGGGAGCTGTTTTTT.

Only a few counts were recorded for this clonotype. The V call is TRBV27, the J call TRBJ2-3; D is perhaps TRBD2 (5 bases). With 2 bases removed from V and 0 bases from J, the gap between germline ends came to 12 bases. Germline V gives CDR1 MNHEY, CDR2 SMNVEV (reference sequence). The CDR3 has 16 amino acids. The CDR3 bases are TGTGCCAGCAGTTTAGGAGGTCTCACTAGCACAGATACGCAGTATTTT. Its protein product is CASSLGGLTSTDTQYF.

The chain is built from TRBV19 and TRBJ2-5; D is uncertain. The CDR3 extends over 14 amino acids. Germline-derived CDR1 and CDR2 are LNHDA and SQIVND (reference sequence). The V and J ends lost 6 bases and 0 bases respectively, with 11 bases between them. CDR3 loop: CASSPDWYQETQYF. CDR3 nucleotides: TGTGCCAGTAGCCCGGATTGGTACCAAGAGACCCAGTACTTC.